This T cell receptor beta chain was documented in a study of blood T cells in healthy people across ages. Donors gave around 9.8 milliliters of peripheral blood apiece. A second PCR of 7 to 11 cycles used a sample-barcoded 5' primer and a J-beta primer mix. TCRdb re-called the 5' RACE reads with MiXCR, one entry per CDR3 protein. The table lists about 1,400,000 distinct CDR3 sequences, 55% to 75% of them singletons. The ends were cut back, 4 bases at V and 4 bases at J, with 14 bases in the middle. CDR3 length equals 16 residues. CDR1 LNHNV and CDR2 YYDKDF come from the germline V gene (reference sequence). This clonotype was seen more than once but under ten times. As yet, its antigen is unknown. Study-level points and caveats: Diversity of TCR beta per million T cells declined in a roughly linear way with age.

Sequenced input: blood. This clonotype was obtained from a man aged 18-30 years in good health. This chain connects TRBV15 to TRBJ2-6, with D tentatively TRBD1 (6 bases). The CDR3 is CATSNRVGSGANVLTF. The CDR3 DNA follows: TGTGCCACCAGCAACAGGGTAGGGTCCGGGGCCAACGTCCTGACTTTC.